Each of the 10 T cell receptor beta chains below was sequenced from the same sample in a study of response to subunit inactivated influenza vaccine. MiXCR, applied by TCRdb to the RT-PCR reads, yields one record per CDR3 protein. The data contain fewer than 700,000 distinct CDR3 sequences, over 10% of them singletons. The input for sequencing was PBMCs from blood, taken about 6 weeks after vaccination. These receptor sequences come from a man aged 45 to 65 who received an inactivated influenza vaccine.

This clonotype was seen ten or more times. J is TRBJ2-5 and V is TRBV6-5; a possible D gene is TRBD2 (5 bases). Between the trimmed V and J ends, which lost 0 bases and 0 bases, there was a span of 14 bases. CDR3 size: 17 residues. Germline lookup yields CDR1 MNHEY and CDR2 SVGAGI. CDR3 sequence reads: CASSYSGGLFDQETQYF. In DNA form, the CDR3 reads TGTGCCAGCAGTTACTCAGGAGGCCTATTCGACCAAGAGACCCAGTACTTC.

This clonotype has just a few counts. The V and J genes are TRBV6-1 and TRBJ2-4; D ambiguous. The CDR3 is made up of 13 amino acids. Trimming took off 8 bases at V and 0 bases at J, with 8 bases between the two ends. Per the germline V gene, CDR1 is MNHNS and CDR2 is SASEGT. DNA of the CDR3: TGTGCCAGCCCGACCCGAGCCAAAAACATTCAGTACTTC. It yields the protein CASPTRAKNIQYF.

This chain links TRBV4-2 with TRBJ2-2, with a weak D call TRBD1 (6 bases). CDR3 length: 15 residues. V was pared by 4 bases and J by 4 bases, with 13 bases between. Per germline, CDR1 LGHNA and CDR2 YNFKEQ. CDR3 coding DNA: TGTGCCAGCAGCCCCGTGACAGGAGGCACCGGGGAGCTGTTTTTT. It encodes CASSPVTGGTGELFF.

J is TRBJ2-7 and V is TRBV6-6; 7 bases are a match to TRBD1. The CDR3 runs to 13 residues. Germline CDR1 MNHNY, CDR2 SVGAGI (reference sequence). V shed 6 bases, J shed 7 bases, and the junction held 9 bases outside the gene matches. CDR3 bases: TGTGCCAGCAGCCGACAGGGTACGGGGGAGCAGTACTTC. This encodes CASSRQGTGEQYF.

This clonotype was detected a few times. V gene TRBV16 combines with J gene TRBJ2-7; D may match TRBD1 or TRBD2 (5 bases each). Germline assignment: CDR1 KGHSY and CDR2 FQNENV. This CDR3 is 14 amino acids long. With 4 bases removed from V and 6 bases from J, the gap between germline ends came to 16 bases. DNA of the CDR3: TGTGCCAGCAGCCGGGACCCCGGTTCCCTCGAGCAGTACTTC. Translating it yields CASSRDPGSLEQYF.

CDR3: CASSQDKPRTRIYTDTQYF. The DNA of the CDR3 is TGCGCCAGCAGCCAAGACAAGCCGAGGACGCGGATTTACACAGATACGCAGTATTTT. The V call is TRBV4-3, the J call TRBJ2-3; no clear D gene. Trimming removed 0 bases at V and 2 bases at J, with 21 bases between. The CDR3 is 19 amino acids. CDR1 is LGHNA and CDR2 is YSLEER in the germline V gene.

This clonotype was found a few times. The rearrangement uses TRBV4-3 and TRBJ2-7; 7 bases agree with TRBD1. The length of the CDR3 is 15 residues. The V gene's germline CDR1 is LGHNA and CDR2 YSLEER. After removal of 1 base from V and 5 bases from J, the junction contained 8 bases not matched to a gene. CDR3 region: CASSQVTGETNEQYF. CDR3 nucleotides: TGCGCCAGCAGCCAAGTAACAGGGGAGACTAACGAGCAGTACTTC.

The J gene is TRBJ2-3, the V gene TRBV29-1, with a possible D match to TRBD2 (6 bases). Trimming cost V 3 bases and J 3 bases, with 10 bases left between them. The CDR3 is 13 residues long. Germline V CDR1 and CDR2: SQVTM, ANQGSEA. CDR3 loop: CSVDSGPTDTQYF. The CDR3 nucleotides are TGCAGCGTTGACAGCGGGCCTACAGATACGCAGTATTTT.

There are a few counts of this clonotype. The genes are TRBV6-1 and TRBJ2-7; D possibly corresponds to TRBD2 (7 bases). The V gene lost 6 bases and the J gene lost 0 bases, with 15 bases spanning the gap. The CDR3 extends over 15 amino acids. CDR1 and CDR2 from the germline V gene are MNHNS and SASEGT. This chain's CDR3 is CASRTGGASSYEQYF. The CDR3 nucleotides are TGTGCCAGCAGGACGGGGGGCGCCAGCTCCTACGAGCAGTACTTC.

The chain joins TRBV12-3 or TRBV12-4 to TRBJ1-1; D not certain. Trimming pared 5 bases from V and 4 bases from J, leaving 14 bases between. The CDR3 has 14 residues. CDR3 loop: CASSAPGKGTEAFF. The CDR3 nucleotides read TGTGCCAGCAGTGCCCCGGGTAAGGGCACTGAAGCTTTCTTT.